Sequencing of this T cell receptor (beta chain) was carried out in a study of shared clonotypes between healthy human individuals. Positive CCR7 selection of CD45RO-negative cells yielded the naive CD8 cells, and terminally differentiated effector memory CD45RA+ cells were excluded. The CDR3 totals 15 residues. The V and J ends lost 3 bases and 0 bases respectively, with 15 bases between them. The germline gives CDR1 GTSNPN, CDR2 SVGIG (reference sequence). The table came from immunoSEQ multiplex PCR; TCRdb's copy has only in-frame clones and leaves some out. The sample includes about 800,000 clones, 90% to 98% of them seen just once.

This receptor was taken from a man aged 30-40 years in good health. Sequencing used naive CD8+ T cells sorted from blood. The gene calls are TRBV30 and TRBJ2-7; D may be TRBD1 (6 bases). The CDR3 DNA sequence: TGTGCCTGGAGATCGAACAGGGATAGCTCCTACGAGCAGTACTTC. Amino acid sequence: CAWRSNRDSSYEQYF.